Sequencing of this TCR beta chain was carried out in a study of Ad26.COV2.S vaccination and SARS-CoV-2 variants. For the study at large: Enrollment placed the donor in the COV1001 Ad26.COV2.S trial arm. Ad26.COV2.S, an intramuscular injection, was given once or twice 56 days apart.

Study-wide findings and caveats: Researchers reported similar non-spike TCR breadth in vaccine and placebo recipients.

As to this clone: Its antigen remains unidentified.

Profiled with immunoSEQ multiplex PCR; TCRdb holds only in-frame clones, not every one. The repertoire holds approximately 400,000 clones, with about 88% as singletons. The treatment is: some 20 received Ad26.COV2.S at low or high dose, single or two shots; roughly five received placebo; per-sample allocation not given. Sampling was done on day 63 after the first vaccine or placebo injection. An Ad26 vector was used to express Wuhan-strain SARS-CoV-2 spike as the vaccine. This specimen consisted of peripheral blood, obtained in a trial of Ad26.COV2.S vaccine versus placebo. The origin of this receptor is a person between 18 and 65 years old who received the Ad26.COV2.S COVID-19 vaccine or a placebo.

The DNA for the CDR3 is TGTGCCAGCAGCTTGGCCATAAGACAGGGTAGGCACGAGCAGTACTTC. It encodes CASSLAIRQGRHEQYF. V usage is TRBV5-6 and J usage is TRBJ2-7; the match to TRBD1 covers 7 bases. This CDR3 is built from 16 residues. Germline assignment: CDR1 SGHDT and CDR2 YYEEEE. V trimming: 0 bases; J trimming: 5 bases; junction bases outside the gene matches: 11.